The T cell receptor (beta chain) under discussion was sequenced for a study of CD8 T cells in Susac syndrome. Controls matched for age and sex were healthy donors. cDNA came from about 0.51 to 1 ug RNA primed by random hexamers. TCRdb reprocessed the immunoSEQ multiplex PCR reads with MiXCR, giving one entry per CDR3 protein. This repertoire shows around 56,000 distinct CDR3 sequences, approximately 94% found once; its top ten account for roughly 0.2%. The V gene's germline CDR1 is SEHNR and CDR2 FQNEAQ (reference sequence). CDR3 length: 15 residues. The V segment lost 5 bases and the J segment 2 bases; nucleotides outside the gene matches: 8.

This rearrangement joins TRBV7-9 to TRBJ2-5, with TRBD1 matching 7 bases. The TCR sequence derives from a human donor in good health. Sequencing was performed on CD8+ T cells from PBMCs. CDR3 in DNA: TGTGCCAGCAGCCCAGAGGGGGCAGTGCAAGAGACCCAGTACTTC. Translating gives CASSPEGAVQETQYF. Drawing the rest from reference TRBV7-9 and TRBJ2-5, the complete variable domain is DTGVSQNPRHKITKRGQNVTFRCDPISEHNRLYWYRQTLGQGPEFLTYFQNEAQLEKSRLLSDRFSAERPKGSFSTLEIQRTEQGDSAMYLCASSPEGAVQETQYFGPGTRLLVL.